The 16 T cell receptor beta chains below were found in one sample sequenced in a study of post-analysis software for immune sequencing data. Overall study findings and caveats: In patients, TRBV5-6, TRBV5-1 and TRBV20-1 belonged to roughly five TRBV segments found more frequently than in controls.

Researchers reported that TCR beta cDNA libraries carried unique molecular identifiers. From the PCR reads, TCRdb called clonotypes with MiXCR, one entry per CDR3 protein. The table includes hundreds of thousands of distinct CDR3 sequences, approximately 53% detected once. Which antigens these TCRs recognize remains unknown. The sequencing input was blood. The receptor set was obtained from a girl under 18 with multiple sclerosis.

This chain links TRBV20-1 with TRBJ1-2, with a weak D call TRBD1 (5 bases). The V end was cut by 1 base, the J end by 4 bases, with 22 bases between. Germline V gene data show CDR1 as DFQATT and CDR2 as SNEGSKA (reference sequence). The CDR3 runs 17 residues. The CDR3 region has the DNA TGCAGTGCTAGAGGGGCACGACAGCCACTTCAGGTCTATGGCTACACCTTC. This encodes CSARGARQPLQVYGYTF.

This clonotype was picked up a small number of times. This rearrangement joins TRBV10-3 to TRBJ2-1; no definite D call. Germline V gene data show CDR1 as ENHRY and CDR2 as SYGVKD. V lost 5 bases, J lost 3 bases, and 8 bases lay in between. This CDR3 contains 13 residues. This CDR3 reads CAISPVSYNEQFF. The CDR3 DNA reads TGTGCCATCAGTCCCGTCAGCTACAATGAGCAGTTCTTC.

This clonotype appeared a few times. The V gene is TRBV12-3 or TRBV12-4, the J gene TRBJ2-4; 11 bases match TRBD2. V was pared by 6 bases and J by 9 bases, with 10 bases of the junction left unmatched. The CDR3 is 15 amino acids. The CDR3 sequence: CASSDLAGGDAIQYF. DNA of the CDR3: TGTGCCAGCAGCGACCTAGCGGGGGGTGACGCCATTCAGTACTTC.

A word on this clonotype: The junction does not match germline at one end; this may be a read error. The chain uses TRBV20-1 and TRBJ2-7, with 9 nucleotides matching TRBD1. The DNA end favors TRBJ2-5, so the J call may be wrong. Germline loops: CDR1 DFQATT, CDR2 SNEGSKA (reference sequence). The CDR3 loop spans 14 amino acids. CDR3 DNA: TGCAGTACTAGTAGCACAGGGGGCTCGGAGACCCAGTACTTC. Its protein product is CSTSSTGGSETQYF.

The chain uses TRBV5-1 and TRBJ2-3, with TRBD1 matching 8 bases. CDR3 length: 15 residues. Trimming at V came to 0 bases and at J to 6 bases, leaving 6 bases not matched to a gene. The germline CDR1 and CDR2 sequences are SGHRS and YFSETQ. CDR3 coding DNA: TGCGCCAGCAGCTTGGTAGGACAGGGCGGCGATACGCAGTATTTT. Protein: CASSLVGQGGDTQYF.

The J gene is TRBJ2-1, the V gene TRBV20-1; 7 bases match TRBD2. The junction had 10 bases not matched to a gene; V was cut back by 8 bases and J by 6 bases. This CDR3 spans 13 amino acids. CDR1 is DFQATT and CDR2 is SNEGSKA in the germline V gene (reference sequence). The CDR3 here is CSTPSTSFNEQFF. CDR3 sequence (DNA): TGCAGTACTCCTTCGACTAGCTTCAATGAGCAGTTCTTC.

There are a few counts of this clonotype. V is TRBV10-3 and J is TRBJ2-1; TRBD2 matches at 11 bases. Trimming at V came to 4 bases and at J to 7 bases, leaving 18 bases not matched to a gene. The CDR3 has 19 residues. Looked up from germline, CDR1 is ENHRY and CDR2 is SYGVKD. CDR3 bases: TGTGCCATCAGTGCCCCGGGGCTAGCGGGAGGCCCCGGGTCGAATGAGCAGTTCTTC. Its translation: CAISAPGLAGGPGSNEQFF.

The rearrangement links TRBV9 to TRBJ2-4, with 9 bases aligning to TRBD2. The DNA matches TRBJ2-7 better at its end, which makes the J call doubtful. This CDR3 has 15 residues. CDR1 and CDR2 from the germline V gene are SGDLS and YYNGEE. CDR3 residues: CASSPHAGTSSEQYF. The CDR3 nucleotides are TGTGCCAGCAGCCCACATGCTGGGACTAGCTCCGAGCAGTACTTC.

This clonotype was counted only a few times. The chain has TRBV6-5 and TRBJ2-7; D unresolved. The CDR3 is made up of 11 amino acids. Trimming cost V 6 bases and J 7 bases, with 10 bases left between them. Germline V CDR1 and CDR2: MNHEY, SVGAGI. The CDR3 region is CASSPGQEQYF. The CDR3 nucleotides are TGTGCCAGCAGCCCCGGGCAGGAGCAGTACTTC.

This sequence joins TRBV20-1 and TRBJ2-7; TRBD2 agrees at 9 bases. Losses at the gene ends were 1 base for V and 2 bases for J; bases not matched to a gene: 3. CDR1 is DFQATT and CDR2 is SNEGSKA in the germline V gene (reference sequence). There are 14 residues in the CDR3. CDR3 amino acids: CSARGGGRAYEQYF. CDR3 DNA sequence: TGCAGTGCTAGAGGAGGCGGGAGGGCCTACGAGCAGTACTTC.

The V and J genes are TRBV18 and TRBJ2-3; D gene unclear. Germline values: CDR1 KGHSH, CDR2 LQKENI. V lost 3 bases and J 1 base, leaving 11 bases between the germline ends. This CDR3 is built from 15 residues. CDR3 region: CASSPQAWGTDTQYF. The DNA of the CDR3 is TGTGCCAGCTCACCTCAGGCATGGGGCACAGATACGCAGTATTTT. Variable domain in full (rest from reference TRBV18 and TRBJ2-3): NAGVMQNPRHLVRRRGQEARLRCSPMKGHSHVYWYRQLPEEGLKFMVYLQKENIIDESGMPKERFSAEFPKEGPSILRIQQVVRGDSAAYFCASSPQAWGTDTQYFGPGTRLTVL.

The gene calls are TRBV10-2 and TRBJ1-1, with D maybe TRBD1 (6 bases). The germline V gene encodes CDR1 WSHSY and CDR2 SAAADI. Trimming took 5 bases from V and 7 from J, leaving 14 bases between them. This CDR3 spans 13 amino acids. The CDR3 region is CASSNNRVIEAFF. In nucleotides, the CDR3 is TGCGCCAGCAGTAACAACAGGGTAATTGAAGCTTTCTTT.

Note on this clonotype: This clone may be a read error of a much larger clone one base away. The chain combines TRBV7-9 with TRBJ2-7, with D uncertain. V was shortened by 4 bases and J by 5 bases, with 9 bases between the two germline ends. The CDR3 is 12 residues long. The germline gives CDR1 SEHNR, CDR2 FQNEAQ (reference sequence). The CDR3 DNA sequence: TGTGCCAGCAGCTGGGAACAAAACGAGCAGTACTTC. Translated: CASSWEQNEQYF.

The chain is built from TRBV6-5 and TRBJ2-1, with D tentatively TRBD1 (6 bases). CDR3 length: 15 residues. Germline CDR1 and CDR2: MNHEY and SVGAGI. Trimming took off 2 bases at V and 4 bases at J, with 12 bases between the two ends. In DNA form, the CDR3 reads TGTGCCAGCAGTTACACCGGGACAACGTACAATGAGCAGTTCTTC. Residues: CASSYTGTTYNEQFF.

This chain connects TRBV20-1 to TRBJ2-7; 9 bases are a match to TRBD1. The germline V gene encodes CDR1 DFQATT and CDR2 SNEGSKA (reference sequence). The CDR3 has 15 amino acids. V trimming: 0 bases; J trimming: 1 base; junction bases outside the gene matches: 4. The CDR3 here is CSARDEDRGSYEQYF. CDR3 coding DNA: TGCAGTGCTAGAGATGAGGACAGGGGATCCTACGAGCAGTACTTC.

The gene calls are TRBV28 and TRBJ1-4, with D possibly being TRBD1 (6 bases). CDR1 is MDHEN, CDR2 SYDVKM, per germline. This CDR3 has 15 amino acids. The V and J ends lost 5 bases and 8 bases respectively, with 18 bases between them. CDR3 in DNA: TGTGCCAGCAGTCCCGGGGACACGGGAAGGGAAAAACTGTTTTTT. It specifies CASSPGDTGREKLFF.